This is a list of T cell receptor beta chains from one sample in a study of T cells in Graves' hyperthyroidism and ophthalmopathy. MiXCR was run by TCRdb on the multiplex PCR reads, yielding one entry per CDR3 protein. The repertoire holds about 610,000 distinct CDR3 sequences, 16% seen once, with approximately 3.5% in the top ten. The specimen sequenced was blood. These receptors were collected from a woman aged 40 to 50 with Graves' ophthalmopathy. CDR3s include the opening cysteine and the closing phenylalanine or tryptophan. The order of the fields is J gene, clone size, D gene, V gene, CDR3 protein, CDR3 DNA. D genes are given only for firm matches. Clone size is shown for a subset of rows, as once, few, many or a class of expanded clone.

j_gene: TRBJ1-2; abundance: many; d_gene: TRBD1; v_gene: TRBV3-1; CDR3aa: CASSSGTGGLDYGYTF; CDR3nt: TGTGCCAGCAGCTCCGGGACAGGGGGCCTCGACTATGGCTACACCTTC
j_gene: TRBJ2-7; abundance: NA; d_gene: NA; v_gene: TRBV27; CDR3aa: CASSLGEDYEQYF; CDR3nt: TGTGCCAGCAGTTTGGGTGAGGACTACGAGCAGTACTTC
j_gene: TRBJ2-7; abundance: NA; d_gene: TRBD2; v_gene: TRBV7-8; CDR3aa: CASSSPGLWNEQYF; CDR3nt: TGTGCCAGCAGCTCGCCGGGACTATGGAACGAGCAGTACTTC
j_gene: TRBJ1-2; abundance: few; d_gene: NA; v_gene: TRBV24-1; CDR3aa: CATSDYDYGYTF; CDR3nt: TGTGCCACCAGTGATTACGACTATGGCTACACCTTC
j_gene: TRBJ2-5; abundance: NA; d_gene: NA; v_gene: TRBV30; CDR3aa: CAWSTSSYGGPQYF; CDR3nt: TGTGCCTGGTCGACCAGCTCCTACGGGGGACCCCAGTACTTC
j_gene: TRBJ1-5; abundance: few; d_gene: NA; v_gene: TRBV6-1; CDR3aa: CASREGVYQPQHF; CDR3nt: TGTGCCAGCAGGGAAGGGGTTTACCAGCCCCAGCATTTT
j_gene: TRBJ2-7; abundance: NA; d_gene: NA; v_gene: TRBV7-3; CDR3aa: CASSLVRNNSYEQYF; CDR3nt: TGTGCCAGCAGCTTGGTGCGGAACAACTCCTACGAGCAGTACTTC
j_gene: TRBJ1-6; abundance: NA; d_gene: TRBD1; v_gene: TRBV2; CDR3aa: CASRGQGLSPLHF; CDR3nt: TGTGCCAGCCGGGGACAGGGCCTTTCACCCCTCCACTTT
j_gene: TRBJ1-4; abundance: many; d_gene: NA; v_gene: TRBV2; CDR3aa: CASKRGPDEKLFF; CDR3nt: TGTGCCAGCAAACGGGGGCCTGATGAAAAACTGTTTTTT
j_gene: TRBJ2-1; abundance: many; d_gene: TRBD2; v_gene: TRBV27; CDR3aa: CASSLPPGLAGYNEQFF; CDR3nt: TGTGCCAGCAGTTTACCCCCTGGACTAGCGGGGTACAATGAGCAGTTCTTC
j_gene: TRBJ2-1; abundance: NA; d_gene: NA; v_gene: TRBV5-1; CDR3aa: CASSLLPTVSSYNEQFF; CDR3nt: TGCGCCAGCAGCTTGTTACCCACCGTAAGCTCCTACAATGAGCAGTTCTTC
j_gene: TRBJ2-7; abundance: NA; d_gene: NA; v_gene: TRBV28; CDR3aa: CASRKNAGGGYEQYF; CDR3nt: TGTGCCAGCAGAAAAAACGCCGGAGGGGGCTACGAGCAGTACTTC
j_gene: TRBJ1-1; abundance: many; d_gene: NA; v_gene: TRBV6-1; CDR3aa: CASSDYRPNTEAFF; CDR3nt: TGTGCCAGCAGTGATTACAGACCAAACACTGAAGCTTTCTTT
j_gene: TRBJ1-5; abundance: many; d_gene: NA; v_gene: TRBV9; CDR3aa: CASSVFSAQPQHF; CDR3nt: TGTGCCAGCAGCGTCTTTTCTGCTCAGCCCCAGCATTTT
j_gene: TRBJ2-1; abundance: NA; d_gene: NA; v_gene: TRBV19; CDR3aa: CASSDAGTSYNEQFF; CDR3nt: TGTGCCAGTAGTGATGCGGGGACCTCCTACAATGAGCAGTTCTTC
j_gene: TRBJ2-2; abundance: many; d_gene: NA; v_gene: TRBV2; CDR3aa: CASKEQTNTGELFF; CDR3nt: TGTGCCAGCAAGGAACAGACGAACACCGGGGAGCTGTTTTTT
j_gene: TRBJ2-3; abundance: many; d_gene: NA; v_gene: TRBV7-9; CDR3aa: CASSLSVSTDTQYF; CDR3nt: TGTGCCAGCAGCTTATCTGTTAGCACAGATACGCAGTATTTT
j_gene: TRBJ2-5; abundance: many; d_gene: TRBD2; v_gene: TRBV5-8; CDR3aa: CASSLVGGGPETQYF; CDR3nt: TGTGCCAGCAGCTTGGTCGGGGGGGGCCCGGAGACCCAGTACTTC
j_gene: TRBJ1-5; abundance: many; d_gene: NA; v_gene: TRBV30; CDR3aa: CAWSHDSNQPQHF; CDR3nt: TGTGCCTGGAGTCATGATAGCAATCAGCCCCAGCATTTT
j_gene: TRBJ2-5; abundance: few; d_gene: TRBD1; v_gene: TRBV28; CDR3aa: CASHDRGNGAQYF; CDR3nt: TGTGCCAGCCATGACAGGGGGAACGGCGCCCAGTACTTC
j_gene: TRBJ1-1; abundance: many; d_gene: NA; v_gene: TRBV30; CDR3aa: CAWTTQNMNTEAFF; CDR3nt: TGTGCCTGGACCACACAGAATATGAACACTGAAGCTTTCTTT
j_gene: TRBJ2-5; abundance: few; d_gene: NA; v_gene: TRBV5-5; CDR3aa: CASLSGPRETQYF; CDR3nt: TGTGCCAGCCTCTCCGGCCCTCGAGAGACCCAGTACTTC
j_gene: TRBJ2-1; abundance: many; d_gene: NA; v_gene: TRBV3-1; CDR3aa: CASSLSGGDNEQFF; CDR3nt: TGTGCCAGCAGCCTCTCCGGAGGAGACAATGAGCAGTTCTTC
j_gene: TRBJ1-2; abundance: NA; d_gene: TRBD1; v_gene: TRBV6-2/TRBV6-3; CDR3aa: CASKSTGGHYGYTF; CDR3nt: TGTGCCAGCAAATCGACAGGGGGGCACTATGGCTACACCTTC
j_gene: TRBJ1-3; abundance: few; d_gene: NA; v_gene: TRBV18; CDR3aa: CASSPGQFSSGNTIYF; CDR3nt: TGTGCCAGCTCACCCGGACAGTTTAGCTCTGGAAACACCATATATTTT
j_gene: TRBJ1-1; abundance: many; d_gene: TRBD1; v_gene: TRBV5-6; CDR3aa: CASSWTNGTGGFWDTEAFF; CDR3nt: TGTGCCAGCAGCTGGACTAACGGGACAGGGGGCTTTTGGGACACTGAAGCTTTCTTT
j_gene: TRBJ2-5; abundance: few; d_gene: TRBD2; v_gene: TRBV25-1; CDR3aa: CASSVGGETQYF; CDR3nt: TGTGCCAGCAGTGTGGGGGGGGAGACCCAGTACTTC
j_gene: TRBJ2-1; abundance: NA; d_gene: TRBD1; v_gene: TRBV19; CDR3aa: CASSIPGTASYNEQFF; CDR3nt: TGTGCCAGTAGTATACCCGGGACAGCCTCCTACAATGAGCAGTTCTTC
j_gene: TRBJ2-5; abundance: NA; d_gene: TRBD2; v_gene: TRBV5-4; CDR3aa: CASSQGLADRDTQYF; CDR3nt: TGTGCCAGCAGCCAGGGACTAGCGGACCGAGATACCCAGTACTTC
j_gene: TRBJ2-5; abundance: many; d_gene: NA; v_gene: TRBV2; CDR3aa: CASRSQGRETQYF; CDR3nt: TGTGCCAGCAGGTCTCAAGGGAGGGAGACCCAGTACTTC
j_gene: TRBJ1-5; abundance: few; d_gene: NA; v_gene: TRBV6-1; CDR3aa: CASRQGIQPQHF; CDR3nt: TGTGCCAGCAGACAGGGCATACAGCCCCAGCATTTT
j_gene: TRBJ2-6; abundance: few; d_gene: NA; v_gene: TRBV12-3/TRBV12-4; CDR3aa: CASSFLPGANVLTF; CDR3nt: TGTGCCAGCAGTTTCCTTCCTGGGGCCAACGTCCTGACTTTC